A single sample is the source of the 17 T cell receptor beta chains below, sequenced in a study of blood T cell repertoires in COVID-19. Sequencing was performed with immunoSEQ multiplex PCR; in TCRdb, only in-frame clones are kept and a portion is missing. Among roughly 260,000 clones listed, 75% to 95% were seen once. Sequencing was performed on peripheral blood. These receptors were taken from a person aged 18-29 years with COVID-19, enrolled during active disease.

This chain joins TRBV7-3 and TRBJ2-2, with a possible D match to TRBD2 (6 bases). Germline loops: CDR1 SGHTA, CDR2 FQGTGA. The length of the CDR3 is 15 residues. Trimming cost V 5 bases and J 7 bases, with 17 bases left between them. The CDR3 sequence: CASSPAGSRGGELFF. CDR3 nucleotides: TGTGCCAGCAGCCCTGCGGGGTCACGGGGCGGGGAGCTGTTTTTT.

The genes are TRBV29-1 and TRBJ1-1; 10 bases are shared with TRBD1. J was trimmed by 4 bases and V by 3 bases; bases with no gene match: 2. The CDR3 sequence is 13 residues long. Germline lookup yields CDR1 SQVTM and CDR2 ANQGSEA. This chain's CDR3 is CSVEDRGGTEAFF. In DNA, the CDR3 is TGCAGCGTTGAGGACAGGGGGGGCACTGAAGCTTTCTTT.

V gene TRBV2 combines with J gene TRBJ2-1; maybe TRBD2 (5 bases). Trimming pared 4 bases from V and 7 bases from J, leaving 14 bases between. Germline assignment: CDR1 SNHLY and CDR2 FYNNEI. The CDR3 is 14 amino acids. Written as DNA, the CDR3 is TGTGCCAGCAGTGTCCGTCCGGGATGGAATGAGCAGTTCTTC. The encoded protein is CASSVRPGWNEQFF. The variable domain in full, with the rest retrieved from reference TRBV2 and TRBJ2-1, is EPEVTQTPSHQVTQMGQEVILRCVPISNHLYFYWYRQILGQKVEFLVSFYNNEISEKSEIFDDQFSVERPDGSNFTLKIRSTKLEDSAMYFCASSVRPGWNEQFFGPGTRLTVL.

CDR3 amino acids: CASSLSYSGRARGYNEQFF. The CDR3 DNA sequence: TGTGCCAGCAGTTTATCGTACAGCGGGAGGGCCCGTGGATACAATGAGCAGTTCTTC. This chain joins TRBV27 and TRBJ2-1; 10 nucleotides match TRBD2. The CDR3 consists of 19 residues. The junction had 12 bases not matched to a gene; V was cut back by 0 bases and J by 4 bases. Germline V lookup: CDR1 MNHEY, CDR2 SMNVEV (reference sequence).

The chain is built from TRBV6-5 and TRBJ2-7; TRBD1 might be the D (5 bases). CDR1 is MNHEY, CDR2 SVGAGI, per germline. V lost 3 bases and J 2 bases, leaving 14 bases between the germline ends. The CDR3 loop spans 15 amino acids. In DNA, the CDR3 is TGTGCCAGCAGTTATGGGGCGCCCCAGACCTACGAGCAGTACTTC. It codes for CASSYGAPQTYEQYF.

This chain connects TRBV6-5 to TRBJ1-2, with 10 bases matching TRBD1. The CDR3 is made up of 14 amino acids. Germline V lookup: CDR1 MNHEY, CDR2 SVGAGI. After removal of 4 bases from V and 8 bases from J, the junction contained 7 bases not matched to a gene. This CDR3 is CASSSPGQGGGYTF. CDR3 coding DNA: TGTGCCAGCAGTTCCCCCGGACAGGGGGGGGGCTACACCTTC.

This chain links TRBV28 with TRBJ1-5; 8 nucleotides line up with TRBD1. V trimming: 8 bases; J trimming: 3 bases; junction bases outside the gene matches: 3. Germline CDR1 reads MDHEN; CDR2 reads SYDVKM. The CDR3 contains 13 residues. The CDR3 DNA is TGTGCCAGCTGGACAGGGAACAATCAGCCCCAGCATTTT. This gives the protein CASWTGNNQPQHF.

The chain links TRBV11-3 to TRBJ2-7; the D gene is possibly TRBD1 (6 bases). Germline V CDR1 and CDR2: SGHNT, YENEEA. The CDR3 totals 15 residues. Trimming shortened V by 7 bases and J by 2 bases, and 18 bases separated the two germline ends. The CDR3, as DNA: TGTGCCAGCACCTACGGGACACCGGATCCCTACGAGCAGTACTTC. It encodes CASTYGTPDPYEQYF.

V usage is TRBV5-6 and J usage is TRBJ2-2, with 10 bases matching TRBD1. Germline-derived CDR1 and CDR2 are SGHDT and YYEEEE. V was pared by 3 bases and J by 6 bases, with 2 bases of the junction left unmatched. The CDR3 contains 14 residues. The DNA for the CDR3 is TGTGCCAGCAGCTCAGGGACAGGGGCCGGGGAGCTGTTTTTT. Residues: CASSSGTGAGELFF. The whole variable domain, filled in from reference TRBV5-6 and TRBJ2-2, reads DAGVTQSPTHLIKTRGQQVTLRCSPKSGHDTVSWYQQALGQGPQFIFQYYEEEERQRGNFPDRFSGHQFPNYSSELNVNALLLGDSALYLCASSSGTGAGELFFGEGSRLTVL.

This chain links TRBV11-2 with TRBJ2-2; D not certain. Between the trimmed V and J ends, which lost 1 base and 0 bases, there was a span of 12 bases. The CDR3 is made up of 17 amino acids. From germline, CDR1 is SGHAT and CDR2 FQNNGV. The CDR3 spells CASSLVGTPPNTGELFF. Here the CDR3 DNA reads TGTGCCAGCAGCTTAGTTGGCACGCCTCCGAACACCGGGGAGCTGTTTTTT.

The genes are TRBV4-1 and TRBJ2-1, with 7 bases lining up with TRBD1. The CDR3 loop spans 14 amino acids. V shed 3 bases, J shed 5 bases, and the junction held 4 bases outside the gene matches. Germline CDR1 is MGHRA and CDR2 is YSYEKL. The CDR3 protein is CASSQLTGNNEQFF. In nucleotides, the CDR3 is TGCGCCAGCAGCCAGCTGACAGGGAACAATGAGCAGTTCTTC.

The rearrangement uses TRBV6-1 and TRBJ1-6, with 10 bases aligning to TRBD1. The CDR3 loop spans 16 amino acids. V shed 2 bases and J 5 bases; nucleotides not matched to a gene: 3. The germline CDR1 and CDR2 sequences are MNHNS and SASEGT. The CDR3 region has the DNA TGTGCCAGCAGTGAATTTGGGACAGGGGATAATTCACCCCTCCACTTT. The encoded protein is CASSEFGTGDNSPLHF.

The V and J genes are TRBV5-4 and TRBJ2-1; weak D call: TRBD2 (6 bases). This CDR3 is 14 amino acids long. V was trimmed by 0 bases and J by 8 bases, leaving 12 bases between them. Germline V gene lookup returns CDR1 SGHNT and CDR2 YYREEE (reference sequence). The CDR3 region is CASSLGAGEDEQFF. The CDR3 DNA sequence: TGTGCCAGCAGCTTGGGAGCCGGGGAGGATGAGCAGTTCTTC.

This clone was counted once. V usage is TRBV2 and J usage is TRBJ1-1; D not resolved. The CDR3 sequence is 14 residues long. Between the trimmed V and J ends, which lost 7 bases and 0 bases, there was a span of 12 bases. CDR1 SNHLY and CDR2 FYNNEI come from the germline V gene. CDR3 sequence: CASNKEVMNTEAFF. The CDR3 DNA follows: TGTGCCAGCAACAAAGAAGTAATGAACACTGAAGCTTTCTTT.

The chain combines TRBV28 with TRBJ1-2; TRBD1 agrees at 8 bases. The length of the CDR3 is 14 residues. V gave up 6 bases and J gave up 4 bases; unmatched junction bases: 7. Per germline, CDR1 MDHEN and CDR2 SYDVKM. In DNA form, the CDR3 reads TGTGCCAGCAGGACGATCAGGGGGCTCTATGGCTACACCTTC. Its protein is CASRTIRGLYGYTF.

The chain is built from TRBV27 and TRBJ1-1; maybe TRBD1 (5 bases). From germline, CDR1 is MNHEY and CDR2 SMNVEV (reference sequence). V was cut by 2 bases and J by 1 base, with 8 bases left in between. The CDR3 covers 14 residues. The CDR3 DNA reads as TGTGCCAGCAGTTTAACAGGCTCGAACACTGAAGCTTTCTTT. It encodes CASSLTGSNTEAFF.

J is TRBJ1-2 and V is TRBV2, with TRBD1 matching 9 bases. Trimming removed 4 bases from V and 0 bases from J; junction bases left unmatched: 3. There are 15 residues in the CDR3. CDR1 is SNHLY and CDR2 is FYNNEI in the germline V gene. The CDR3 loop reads CASSAGTGSNYGYTF. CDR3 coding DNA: TGTGCCAGCAGTGCCGGGACAGGGTCTAACTATGGCTACACCTTC.